Shown below are 31 T cell receptor beta chains from a single sample sequenced in a study of beta chain features in type 1 diabetes. Isolated RNA was reverse transcribed in full, so expressed TCRB transcripts were sequenced. Data came from immunoSEQ multiplex PCR; TCRdb stores just in-frame clones and leaves some out. The table has about 300,000 clones, about 13% seen once. Study-wide findings and caveats: Moderately but significantly shorter TCRB CDR3s were found in Type 1 diabetes patients in all four CD4+ subsets.

Which antigens these TCRs recognize remains unknown. Source material: naive CD4+ T cells from blood. The source of these receptors is a young woman with type 1 diabetes.

The chain links TRBV14 to TRBJ1-1; D not resolved. Germline V gives CDR1 SGHDN, CDR2 FVKESK. V lost 1 base and J lost 11, with 23 bases in between. The CDR3 totals 16 residues. The CDR3 nucleotides read TGTGCCAGCAGCCAAGGGAGGGTTTATCTTCTGCATCGGGCTTTCTTT. Protein: CASSQGRVYLLHRAFF.

The chain employs TRBV5-1 and TRBJ2-1, with a possible D match to TRBD1 (6 bases). The CDR3 runs to 15 residues. Deletions cut 0 bases from V and 5 bases from J, with 12 bases between. CDR1 is SGHRS and CDR2 is YFSETQ in the germline V gene. CDR3 nucleotide sequence: TGCGCCAGCAGCTTGGAGGGGACATTTAACAATGAGCAGTTCTTC. This gives the protein CASSLEGTFNNEQFF.

The V and J genes are TRBV18 and TRBJ2-5; no definite D call. The CDR3 extends over 12 amino acids. Per the germline V gene, CDR1 is KGHSH and CDR2 is LQKENI. Trimming took 5 bases from V and 3 from J, leaving 7 bases between them. The CDR3, as DNA: TGTGCCAGCTCAGCCCCAGAAGAGACCCAGTACTTC. Translated, it gives CASSAPEETQYF.

This clone appeared a few times. The rearrangement uses TRBV7-3 and TRBJ2-3; 11 bases are shared with TRBD2. Germline lookup yields CDR1 SGHTA and CDR2 FQGTGA. This CDR3 comprises 17 residues. V gave up 2 bases and J gave up 5 bases; unmatched junction bases: 9. The CDR3 reads CASSLAGTSGKRDTQYF. The CDR3, as DNA: TGTGCCAGCAGCTTAGCCGGGACTAGCGGAAAGAGAGATACGCAGTATTTT.

This clone was seen only a few times. The chain recombines TRBV9 with TRBJ2-2, with D perhaps TRBD2 (5 bases). V lost 1 base to trimming and J lost 1 base, with 11 bases between them. The V gene's germline CDR1 is SGDLS and CDR2 YYNGEE. CDR3 length: 16 residues. CDR3 nucleotide sequence: TGTGCCAGCAGCGTAAGGCGCGGGTTGAACACCGGGGAGCTGTTTTTT. This gives the protein CASSVRRGLNTGELFF.

This clone was observed a handful of times. CDR3 residues: CASSGPGGTEAFF. Here the CDR3 DNA reads TGTGCCAGCTCGGGACCAGGGGGCACTGAAGCTTTCTTT. The chain couples TRBV14 to TRBJ1-1, with 7 nucleotides matching TRBD1. Trimming removed 8 bases from V and 4 bases from J; junction bases left unmatched: 7. CDR3 length: 13 amino acids. Germline V gene lookup returns CDR1 SGHDN and CDR2 FVKESK.

This clone has just a few counts. This sequence joins TRBV27 and TRBJ2-1; the D gene is possibly TRBD2 (6 bases). Germline assignment: CDR1 MNHEY and CDR2 SMNVEV (reference sequence). The CDR3 covers 14 residues. Trimming took off 6 bases at V and 4 bases at J, with 13 bases between the two ends. In DNA, the CDR3 is TGTGCCAGCAGGAATAGCGGAACTTACAATGAGCAGTTCTTC. As protein: CASRNSGTYNEQFF.

The chain carries TRBV9 and TRBJ1-1, with D unclear. V dropped 0 bases and J dropped 1 base, with 7 bases sitting between them. This CDR3 comprises 14 residues. Germline V gives CDR1 SGDLS, CDR2 YYNGEE. CDR3 bases: TGTGCCAGCAGCGTAGGGAGTACGAACACTGAAGCTTTCTTT. Amino acid sequence: CASSVGSTNTEAFF.

This chain joins TRBV4-3 and TRBJ2-1; possible D gene TRBD2, 5 bases. CDR1 LGHNA and CDR2 YSLEER come from the germline V gene. The germline V and J ends were trimmed by 6 bases and 7 bases, with 19 bases remaining between them. This CDR3 is 15 amino acids long. The CDR3 region has the DNA TGCGCCAGCAGAAACCTTCTACCCACGGGGAATGAGCAGTTCTTC. This encodes CASRNLLPTGNEQFF.

The DNA for the CDR3 is TGTGCCAGCAGCTTGGCGGCCTACAATGAGCAGTTCTTC. This translates into CASSLAAYNEQFF. The J gene is TRBJ2-1, the V gene TRBV7-2; D not certain. Germline CDR1 is SGHTA and CDR2 is FQGNSA. Trimming shortened V by 3 bases and J by 2 bases, and 5 bases separated the two germline ends. The CDR3 sequence is 13 residues long.

The chain is built from TRBV4-2 and TRBJ2-3, with 10 bases fitting TRBD2. Germline V gene data show CDR1 as LGHNA and CDR2 as YNFKEQ. The CDR3 has 16 residues. The V gene end was trimmed by 4 bases and the J gene end by 1 base; junction bases not matched to a gene: 5. Here the CDR3 DNA reads TGTGCCAGCAGCCCTAGGAGCGGGGGGGGCACAGATACGCAGTATTTT. It translates to CASSPRSGGGTDTQYF.

The chain employs TRBV18 and TRBJ2-1, with 8 positions matching TRBD2. The CDR3 has 15 residues. Germline lookup yields CDR1 KGHSH and CDR2 LQKENI. Trimming cost V 4 bases and J 0 bases; bases outside gene matches: 2. The chain's CDR3 is CASSRSGSSYNEQFF. CDR3 bases: TGTGCCAGCTCACGCAGCGGGAGCTCCTACAATGAGCAGTTCTTC.

This clone was observed a handful of times. V gene TRBV2 combines with J gene TRBJ2-5; 7 nucleotides agree with TRBD1. J lost 3 bases, V lost 6 bases, and 10 bases had no gene match. The CDR3 covers 15 residues. Germline CDR1 and CDR2: SNHLY and FYNNEI. Here the CDR3 DNA reads TGTGCCAGCAGCTTCGAACAGGGGACGGAAGAGACCCAGTACTTC. Encoded protein: CASSFEQGTEETQYF. Filled out from reference TRBV2 and TRBJ2-5, the complete variable domain reads EPEVTQTPSHQVTQMGQEVILRCVPISNHLYFYWYRQILGQKVEFLVSFYNNEISEKSEIFDDQFSVERPDGSNFTLKIRSTKLEDSAMYFCASSFEQGTEETQYFGPGTRLLVL.

The chain is built from TRBV2 and TRBJ2-3; TRBD2 matches at 13 bases. Germline V gives CDR1 SNHLY, CDR2 FYNNEI. The CDR3 extends over 15 amino acids. V shed 8 bases, J shed 4 bases, and the junction held 6 bases outside the gene matches. CDR3 coding DNA: TGTGCCAGCCGGACTAGCGGGAGTGGCCCAGATACGCAGTATTTT. Its translation is CASRTSGSGPDTQYF. Full variable domain (missing parts from reference TRBV2 and TRBJ2-3): EPEVTQTPSHQVTQMGQEVILRCVPISNHLYFYWYRQILGQKVEFLVSFYNNEISEKSEIFDDQFSVERPDGSNFTLKIRSTKLEDSAMYFCASRTSGSGPDTQYFGPGTRLTVL.

This clone was observed once. This chain links TRBV6-6 with TRBJ1-1; D uncertain. V was cut by 0 bases and J by 0 bases, with 8 bases left in between. CDR3 size: 15 residues. From germline, CDR1 is MNHNY and CDR2 SVGAGI (reference sequence). The chain's CDR3 is CASSYSYSVNTEAFF. CDR3 in DNA: TGTGCCAGCAGTTACTCGTACTCCGTGAACACTGAAGCTTTCTTT.

This clone was counted a few times. The chain links TRBV5-1 to TRBJ2-1; 12 bases line up with TRBD2. The V gene end was trimmed by 2 bases and the J gene end by 9 bases; junction bases not matched to a gene: 6. Germline CDR1 SGHRS, CDR2 YFSETQ. This CDR3 contains 15 residues. The DNA for the CDR3 is TGCGCCAGCAGCTTAGCTAGCGGGAGGGCCGGTGAGCAGTTCTTC. This translates into CASSLASGRAGEQFF.

This clone appeared a few times. This chain connects TRBV30 to TRBJ1-5; D unclear. The germline CDR1 and CDR2 sequences are GTSNPN and SVGIG (reference sequence). The CDR3 extends over 12 amino acids. Trimming took 7 bases from V and 9 from J, leaving 16 bases between them. Here the CDR3 reads CASGGYLRPQHF. The CDR3 coding sequence is TGTGCCTCCGGAGGCTACTTACGGCCCCAGCATTTT.

The genes are TRBV7-3 and TRBJ1-1; no clear D gene. In germline, CDR1 is SGHTA, CDR2 FQGTGA. V was clipped by 2 bases and J by 4 bases, with 11 bases between them. The CDR3 totals 14 residues. The CDR3 sequence: CASSLYRDSTEAFF. CDR3 sequence (DNA): TGTGCCAGCAGCTTATACCGGGATAGCACTGAAGCTTTCTTT. Variable domain in full (rest from reference TRBV7-3 and TRBJ1-1): GAGVSQTPSNKVTEKGKYVELRCDPISGHTALYWYRQSLGQGPEFLIYFQGTGAADDSGLPNDRFFAVRPEGSVSTLKIQRTERGDSAVYLCASSLYRDSTEAFFGQGTRLTVV.

This clone has only a few counts. J is TRBJ2-6 and V is TRBV19; 7 bases are a match to TRBD1. The CDR3 consists of 15 residues. Losses at the gene ends were 6 bases for V and 4 bases for J; bases not matched to a gene: 6. Germline CDR1 reads LNHDA; CDR2 reads SQIVND (reference sequence). The CDR3 DNA reads as TGTGCCAGTAGGGGGGACAGCCGGGGGGCCAACGTCCTGACTTTC. It encodes CASRGDSRGANVLTF.

This clone has a handful of counts. This rearrangement joins TRBV7-2 to TRBJ2-5; a weak D match, TRBD2 (5 bases). CDR3 length: 14 amino acids. In germline, CDR1 is SGHTA, CDR2 FQGNSA. V gave up 1 base and J gave up 0 bases, with 6 bases separating them. The CDR3 DNA reads TGTGCCAGCAGCTTAGGCGGGTACCAAGAGACCCAGTACTTC. It specifies CASSLGGYQETQYF.

This clone has only a few counts. The chain combines TRBV18 with TRBJ2-1, with TRBD2 identical over 12 bases. From germline, CDR1 is KGHSH and CDR2 LQKENI. V lost 2 bases and J lost 7; bases outside the gene matches: 0. CDR3 size: 14 residues. The CDR3 DNA sequence: TGTGCCAGCTCACCAACTAGCGGGAGGAATGAGCAGTTCTTC. Its translation: CASSPTSGRNEQFF.

This chain links TRBV19 with TRBJ2-3; 13 bases map to TRBD2. CDR3 length: 16 amino acids. The V gene end was trimmed by 5 bases and the J gene end by 8 bases; junction bases not matched to a gene: 10. Germline V CDR1 and CDR2: LNHDA, SQIVND (reference sequence). The DNA of the CDR3 is TGTGCCAGTAGTCTTGGACTAGCGGGAGATTCGCTTACGCAGTATTTT. Amino acid sequence: CASSLGLAGDSLTQYF.

The chain links TRBV7-3 to TRBJ2-1; TRBD1 might be the D (5 bases). Germline CDR1 is SGHTA and CDR2 is FQGTGA. The CDR3 is made up of 14 amino acids. The V end was cut by 5 bases, the J end by 4 bases, with 12 bases between. CDR3 loop: CASSPPGSYNEQFF. As DNA, the CDR3 is TGTGCCAGCAGCCCCCCAGGGTCTTACAATGAGCAGTTCTTC.

The chain combines TRBV9 with TRBJ2-1; 10 bases are shared with TRBD2. Germline CDR1 reads SGDLS; CDR2 reads YYNGEE. The CDR3 consists of 16 residues. J gave up 6 bases and V 0 bases, and 6 bases lay outside the gene matches. For the CDR3, the DNA is TGTGCCAGCAGCGTAGTCTCAGCGGGAGGGATCAATGAGCAGTTCTTC. Protein product: CASSVVSAGGINEQFF.

This clone was observed a handful of times. This chain uses TRBV7-7 with TRBJ2-5; the match to TRBD1 covers 7 bases. CDR3 length: 15 residues. From germline, CDR1 is SSHAT and CDR2 FNYEAQ (reference sequence). V lost 5 bases and J lost 0; bases outside the gene matches: 6. In nucleotides, the CDR3 is TGTGCCAGCAGCATCGGACAGGTCAACCAAGAGACCCAGTACTTC. Protein sequence: CASSIGQVNQETQYF. The full variable domain, with the rest looked up from reference TRBV7-7 and TRBJ2-5, is GAGVSQSPRYKVTKRGQDVTLRCDPISSHATLYWYQQALGQGPEFLTYFNYEAQPDKSGLPSDRFSAERPEGSISTLTIQRTEQRDSAMYRCASSIGQVNQETQYFGPGTRLLVL.

This rearrangement joins TRBV6-1 to TRBJ1-2; TRBD1 agrees at 9 bases. V was clipped by 8 bases and J by 6 bases; unmatched bases: 4. The germline V gene encodes CDR1 MNHNS and CDR2 SASEGT. CDR3 size: 12 residues. The CDR3 DNA reads TGTGCCAGCCTACAGGGGGCAAATGGCTACACCTTC. It yields the protein CASLQGANGYTF.

This clone was seen more than once but under ten times. The genes are TRBV11-2 and TRBJ2-1; tentative D call: TRBD2 (6 bases). There are 14 residues in the CDR3. The germline CDR1 and CDR2 sequences are SGHAT and FQNNGV. The V end was cut by 1 base, the J end by 2 bases, with 6 bases between. CDR3 region: CASSLGGAYNEQFF. CDR3 coding DNA: TGTGCCAGCAGCTTAGGGGGGGCCTACAATGAGCAGTTCTTC.

V usage is TRBV9 and J usage is TRBJ2-7; a weak D match, TRBD2 (6 bases). The CDR3 extends over 18 amino acids. Between the trimmed V and J ends, which lost 0 bases and 0 bases, there was a span of 19 bases. The germline V gene has CDR1 SGDLS and CDR2 YYNGEE. CDR3 bases: TGTGCCAGCAGCGTAGCCATACGGGACTGCAGGAGCTCCTACGAGCAGTACGTC. Protein: CASSVAIRDCRSSYEQYV.

This clone was seen more than once but under ten times. The CDR3 DNA reads TGTGCCAGCAGCTTAGGAGGGAGAGGAGATGAGCAGTTCTTC. Translated, it gives CASSLGGRGDEQFF. This chain connects TRBV13 to TRBJ2-1, with a possible D match to TRBD2 (5 bases). CDR3 length: 14 residues. V was clipped by 0 bases and J by 8 bases, with 11 bases between them. Looked up from germline, CDR1 is PRHDT and CDR2 is FYEKMQ (reference sequence).

The chain carries TRBV21-1 and TRBJ2-7; TRBD2, the table's D call, lacks a check against the DNA. TRBV21-1 is a recognized pseudogene. This CDR3 is built from 16 residues. The CDR3 sequence is CASSKPLERGDYEQYV. The CDR3 region has the DNA TGTGCCAGCAGCAAGCCTCTTGAGCGGGGGGACTACGAGCAGTACGTC.

The chain links TRBV5-1 to TRBJ2-5; 7 bases line up with TRBD2. Unmatched junction bases numbered 14, after V lost 4 bases and J lost 5 bases. The CDR3 runs to 16 residues. Germline CDR1 and CDR2: SGHRS and YFSETQ. This CDR3 reads CASSQALGGPSETQYF. CDR3 coding DNA: TGCGCCAGCAGCCAGGCCCTGGGAGGGCCGAGTGAGACCCAGTACTTC.